The 2 T cell receptor beta chains below come from one sample, sequenced in a study of T-cell memory formation after mild COVID-19. Using its own MiXCR run on the 5' RACE reads, TCRdb lists one record per CDR3 protein. The sample lists roughly 600,000 distinct CDR3 sequences; roughly 17% were seen once. The sample comprised PBMCs or a T cell subset sorted from them (not recorded which). The receptors stem from an adult woman who had mild COVID-19 (a few samples of this study predate the infection). Cell type and time point are not known.

This clonotype was picked up a small number of times. This chain joins TRBV3-1 and TRBJ2-7; the match to TRBD1 covers 10 bases. This CDR3 comprises 18 residues. The ends lost 0 bases at V and 3 bases at J; junction bases unmatched: 11. Germline CDR1 reads LGHDT; CDR2 reads YNNKEL (reference sequence). DNA of the CDR3: TGTGCCAGCAGCCAAGACTTCTATTCAGGACAGGGGGTCTACGAGCAGTACTTC. As protein: CASSQDFYSGQGVYEQYF.

This clonotype occurred a few times. The chain has TRBV7-9 and TRBJ2-1, with TRBD2 matching over 8 bases. The V and J ends lost 0 bases and 3 bases, in that order; junction bases with no gene match: 4. CDR1 is SEHNR and CDR2 is FQNEAQ in the germline V gene (reference sequence). The CDR3 length is 16 residues. CDR3 sequence (DNA): TGTGCCAGCAGCTTAGCCGGGGGGGCCTTCTACAATGAGCAGTTCTTC. This sequence encodes CASSLAGGAFYNEQFF.